This is a list of T cell receptor beta chains from one sample in a study of molecular identifiers for immune sequencing clone quantification. One entry per CDR3 protein results from TCRdb running MiXCR on the PCR reads. This table holds about 54,000 distinct CDR3 sequences, around 27% found once. Sequenced input: naive CD8+ T cells from blood, with Jurkat cell RNA spiked in. All receptors come from a human donor in good health. Some libraries in this study had Jurkat cell RNA spiked in. Each CDR3 is given with its conserved first and last residue. D genes are given only for firm matches. Only some rows state a clone size, as once, few, many or a class for expanded clones.

J gene: TRBJ2-4
V gene: TRBV2
clone size: many
D gene: TRBD1
CDR3 protein: CASSEEDRGLVDIQYF
CDR3 DNA: TGTGCCAGCAGTGAAGAGGACAGGGGGCTGGTGGACATTCAGTACTTC

J gene: TRBJ2-7
V gene: TRBV20-1
clone size: many
D gene: NA
CDR3 protein: CSAIVPNSYEQYF
CDR3 DNA: TGCAGTGCTATTGTTCCCAACTCCTACGAGCAGTACTTC

J gene: TRBJ2-5
V gene: TRBV14
clone size: few
D gene: TRBD2
CDR3 protein: CASSVWRGGEETQYF
CDR3 DNA: TGTGCCAGCAGCGTGTGGCGGGGGGGCGAAGAGACCCAGTACTTC

J gene: TRBJ2-1
V gene: TRBV27
clone size: few
D gene: NA
CDR3 protein: CASSLSSGAYNEQFF
CDR3 DNA: TGTGCCAGCAGTTTATCTTCCGGGGCCTACAATGAGCAGTTCTTC

J gene: TRBJ2-5
V gene: TRBV7-9
clone size: many
D gene: NA
CDR3 protein: CASSIPVGTGPQETQYF
CDR3 DNA: TGTGCCAGCAGCATCCCAGTAGGCACCGGGCCGCAAGAGACCCAGTACTTC

J gene: TRBJ2-2
V gene: TRBV12-3/TRBV12-4
clone size: NA
D gene: NA
CDR3 protein: CASSLRLTGELFF
CDR3 DNA: TGTGCCAGCAGTTTACGGCTCACCGGGGAGCTGTTTTTT

J gene: TRBJ2-7
V gene: TRBV7-2
clone size: NA
D gene: NA
CDR3 protein: CASRPGVSYEQYF
CDR3 DNA: TGTGCCAGCCGCCCCGGCGTCTCCTACGAGCAGTACTTC

J gene: TRBJ2-3
V gene: TRBV14
clone size: few
D gene: TRBD2
CDR3 protein: CASSQDLAGRTDTQYF
CDR3 DNA: TGTGCCAGCAGCCAAGATCTAGCGGGCCGCACAGATACGCAGTATTTT

J gene: TRBJ1-1
V gene: TRBV4-1
clone size: many
D gene: NA
CDR3 protein: CASSQNMVNTEAFF
CDR3 DNA: TGCGCCAGCAGCCAAAATATGGTGAACACTGAAGCTTTCTTT

J gene: TRBJ1-5
V gene: TRBV6-5
clone size: many
D gene: NA
CDR3 protein: CASSPHPPLTGNNQPQHF
CDR3 DNA: TGTGCCAGCAGCCCTCACCCCCCTCTTACAGGAAACAATCAGCCCCAGCATTTT

J gene: TRBJ2-3
V gene: TRBV5-1
clone size: many
D gene: TRBD2
CDR3 protein: CASSLDSTSGYTDTQYF
CDR3 DNA: TGCGCCAGCAGCTTGGATTCGACTAGCGGTTACACAGATACGCAGTATTTT

J gene: TRBJ2-1
V gene: TRBV29-1
clone size: NA
D gene: TRBD2
CDR3 protein: CSVDGRGVGYNEQFF
CDR3 DNA: TGCAGCGTTGATGGACGGGGGGTAGGATATAATGAGCAGTTCTTC

J gene: TRBJ1-4
V gene: TRBV20-1
clone size: many
D gene: TRBD1
CDR3 protein: CSARSYDRVEEKLFF
CDR3 DNA: TGCAGTGCTAGATCCTACGACAGGGTGGAGGAAAAACTGTTTTTT

J gene: TRBJ1-5
V gene: TRBV20-1
clone size: many
D gene: NA
CDR3 protein: CSAEGRSNQPQHF
CDR3 DNA: TGCAGTGCAGAGGGACGGAGCAATCAGCCCCAGCATTTT

J gene: TRBJ2-5
V gene: TRBV4-3
clone size: many
D gene: NA
CDR3 protein: CASSQDYSQETQYF
CDR3 DNA: TGCGCCAGCAGCCAAGACTACAGTCAAGAGACCCAGTACTTC

J gene: TRBJ2-7
V gene: TRBV15
clone size: many
D gene: TRBD1
CDR3 protein: CATSRDLGTGYEQYF
CDR3 DNA: TGTGCCACCAGCAGAGATCTGGGGACAGGTTACGAGCAGTACTTC

J gene: TRBJ2-3
V gene: TRBV7-9
clone size: many
D gene: TRBD1
CDR3 protein: CASSSRTGGITDTQYF
CDR3 DNA: TGTGCCAGCAGCTCCCGGACAGGGGGCATCACAGATACGCAGTATTTT

J gene: TRBJ1-5
V gene: TRBV6-1
clone size: many
D gene: NA
CDR3 protein: CASSELPRGHYSNQPQHF
CDR3 DNA: TGTGCCAGCAGTGAATTGCCCAGGGGTCACTATAGCAATCAGCCCCAGCATTTT

J gene: TRBJ1-1
V gene: TRBV12-5
clone size: many
D gene: NA
CDR3 protein: CASGFGTGRTEAFF
CDR3 DNA: TGTGCTAGTGGTTTCGGAACGGGACGCACTGAAGCTTTCTTT

J gene: TRBJ2-7
V gene: TRBV4-3
clone size: NA
D gene: NA
CDR3 protein: CASSQDRSYEQYF
CDR3 DNA: TGCGCCAGCAGCCAAGATAGAAGCTACGAGCAGTACTTC

J gene: TRBJ2-3
V gene: TRBV6-2/TRBV6-3
clone size: many
D gene: NA
CDR3 protein: CASSLLEDTQYF
CDR3 DNA: TGTGCCAGCAGCCTGCTTGAAGATACGCAGTATTTT

J gene: TRBJ1-1
V gene: TRBV7-9
clone size: many
D gene: TRBD1
CDR3 protein: CASSPPATGVTEAFF
CDR3 DNA: TGTGCCAGCAGCCCGCCGGCGACAGGGGTGACTGAAGCTTTCTTT

J gene: TRBJ1-1
V gene: TRBV28
clone size: many
D gene: TRBD1
CDR3 protein: CASSPNRGLSTEAFF
CDR3 DNA: TGTGCCAGCAGTCCGAACAGGGGGCTGAGCACTGAAGCTTTCTTT

J gene: TRBJ1-2
V gene: TRBV10-3
clone size: many
D gene: NA
CDR3 protein: CAISGGRDNPYGYTF
CDR3 DNA: TGTGCCATCAGTGGGGGTCGGGACAACCCCTATGGCTACACCTTC

J gene: TRBJ2-7
V gene: TRBV6-1
clone size: few
D gene: NA
CDR3 protein: CASRTRDSRPYEQYF
CDR3 DNA: TGTGCCAGCAGGACCCGGGACTCCCGGCCCTACGAGCAGTACTTC

J gene: TRBJ2-5
V gene: TRBV11-2
clone size: few
D gene: NA
CDR3 protein: CASSSPGRGKETQYF
CDR3 DNA: TGTGCCAGCAGCTCCCCGGGACGGGGAAAAGAGACCCAGTACTTC

J gene: TRBJ2-1
V gene: TRBV30
clone size: many
D gene: TRBD2
CDR3 protein: CAWSVTSGLAGGNEQFF
CDR3 DNA: TGTGCCTGGAGTGTCACTAGCGGCCTAGCGGGAGGCAATGAGCAGTTCTTC

J gene: TRBJ2-5
V gene: TRBV29-1
clone size: many
D gene: NA
CDR3 protein: CSVEEGRYQETQYF
CDR3 DNA: TGCAGCGTTGAGGAAGGGAGGTACCAAGAGACCCAGTACTTC

J gene: TRBJ2-2
V gene: TRBV12-3/TRBV12-4
clone size: few
D gene: TRBD1
CDR3 protein: CASTGGANTGELFF
CDR3 DNA: TGTGCCAGTACAGGGGGCGCGAACACCGGGGAGCTGTTTTTT

J gene: TRBJ2-7
V gene: TRBV7-6
clone size: many
D gene: NA
CDR3 protein: CASSRSGLSSYEQYF
CDR3 DNA: TGTGCCAGCAGCCGCTCGGGCCTGAGCTCCTACGAGCAGTACTTC

J gene: TRBJ2-7
V gene: TRBV25-1
clone size: many
D gene: NA
CDR3 protein: CASSGDTEGSYEQYF
CDR3 DNA: TGTGCCAGCAGCGGGGACACCGAAGGCTCCTACGAGCAGTACTTC

J gene: TRBJ2-1
V gene: TRBV7-9
clone size: many
D gene: NA
CDR3 protein: CASSLALGHEQFF
CDR3 DNA: TGTGCCAGCAGCTTAGCCCTAGGCCATGAGCAGTTCTTC

J gene: TRBJ2-7
V gene: TRBV4-1
clone size: NA
D gene: NA
CDR3 protein: CASSQGAPTPYERYF
CDR3 DNA: TGCGCCAGCAGCCAAGGAGCCCCGACTCCCTACGAGCGGTACTTC

J gene: TRBJ2-1
V gene: TRBV4-3
clone size: many
D gene: TRBD2
CDR3 protein: CASSQGSGGASNEQFF
CDR3 DNA: TGCGCCAGCAGCCAGGGTAGCGGGGGGGCCAGCAATGAGCAGTTCTTC

J gene: TRBJ2-7
V gene: TRBV27
clone size: NA
D gene: TRBD1
CDR3 protein: CASSLSGTGSYEQYF
CDR3 DNA: TGTGCCAGCAGTTTGTCCGGGACAGGCTCCTACGAGCAGTACTTC

J gene: TRBJ2-5
V gene: TRBV7-6
clone size: many
D gene: TRBD1
CDR3 protein: CASSPWPGQGETQYF
CDR3 DNA: TGTGCCAGCAGCCCCTGGCCGGGACAGGGGGAGACCCAGTACTTC

J gene: TRBJ2-3
V gene: TRBV7-9
clone size: many
D gene: TRBD1
CDR3 protein: CASSSRDRETDTQYF
CDR3 DNA: TGTGCCAGCAGCTCTAGGGACAGGGAGACAGATACGCAGTATTTT

J gene: TRBJ2-3
V gene: TRBV3-1
clone size: few
D gene: NA
CDR3 protein: CASSQVLAQGGTDTQFF
CDR3 DNA: TGTGCCAGCAGCCAAGTATTAGCGCAGGGAGGCACAGATACGCAGTTTTTT

J gene: TRBJ2-4
V gene: TRBV27
clone size: few
D gene: NA
CDR3 protein: CASSLSLGQANIQYF
CDR3 DNA: TGTGCCAGCAGTTTATCTTTGGGGCAGGCAAACATTCAGTACTTC